These 30 T cell receptor beta chains were sequenced from one sample in a study of blood T cell repertoires in COVID-19. Only in-frame clones appear in the TCRdb table, and some are missing; sequencing was by immunoSEQ multiplex PCR. Among some 120,000 clones listed, 86% were seen once. Sequenced input: peripheral blood. The receptors derive from a woman in her fifties or sixties who had recovered from COVID-19.

This chain joins TRBV5-4 and TRBJ1-4; tentatively, D is TRBD1 (6 bases). Germline CDR1 reads SGHNT; CDR2 reads YYREEE (reference sequence). Between the trimmed V and J ends, which lost 3 bases and 2 bases, there was a span of 11 bases. The CDR3 runs to 15 residues. The CDR3 here is CASSYLDSTNEKLFF. CDR3 bases: TGTGCCAGCAGCTACCTGGACAGTACTAATGAAAAACTGTTTTTT.

V usage is TRBV5-1 and J usage is TRBJ2-5; TRBD1 matches at 8 bases. Germline loops: CDR1 SGHRS, CDR2 YFSETQ. J gave up 2 bases and V 3 bases, and 6 bases lay outside the gene matches. The CDR3 loop spans 15 amino acids. The CDR3 nucleotides read TGCGCCAGCAGCTACGGGACAGGAGCTCAAGAGACCCAGTACTTC. Protein sequence: CASSYGTGAQETQYF.

The J gene is TRBJ2-7, the V gene TRBV7-3, with TRBD2 matching over 8 bases. CDR1 and CDR2 from the germline V gene are SGHTA and FQGTGA. CDR3 length: 13 residues. The V gene end was trimmed by 4 bases and the J gene end by 6 bases; junction bases not matched to a gene: 5. This CDR3 reads CASSSGRGGEQYF. CDR3 coding DNA: TGTGCCAGCAGCTCGGGCCGGGGGGGCGAGCAGTACTTC.

The chain recombines TRBV7-9 with TRBJ1-1; no clear D. Per the germline V gene, CDR1 is SEHNR and CDR2 is FQNEAQ (reference sequence). V was clipped by 5 bases and J by 1 base, with 14 bases between them. The length of the CDR3 is 15 residues. Written as DNA, the CDR3 is TGTGCCAGCAGCCCCCACAGAGTAAGGAACACTGAAGCTTTCTTT. Translating it yields CASSPHRVRNTEAFF. Full variable domain (missing parts from reference TRBV7-9 and TRBJ1-1): DTGVSQNPRHKITKRGQNVTFRCDPISEHNRLYWYRQTLGQGPEFLTYFQNEAQLEKSRLLSDRFSAERPKGSFSTLEIQRTEQGDSAMYLCASSPHRVRNTEAFFGQGTRLTVV.

The rearrangement uses TRBV13 and TRBJ2-3, with 7 bases fitting TRBD1. V lost 5 bases and J lost 9; bases outside the gene matches: 5. The CDR3 runs 12 residues. Germline CDR1 is PRHDT and CDR2 is FYEKMQ (reference sequence). DNA for the CDR3: TGTGCCAGCAGCCGAGGGGGCTTCACGCAGTATTTT. This gives the protein CASSRGGFTQYF.

The chain joins TRBV6-1 to TRBJ1-6; tentative D call: TRBD1 (5 bases). CDR3 size: 18 residues. The ends were cut back, 2 bases at V and 11 bases at J, with 25 bases in the middle. Per germline, CDR1 MNHNS and CDR2 SASEGT. The DNA of the CDR3 is TGTGCCAGCAGTGAAAACGATGGCGGCTGGGGCCGCAGCACACCCCTCCACTTT. The encoded protein is CASSENDGGWGRSTPLHF.

V is TRBV4-3 and J is TRBJ2-3; the D gene is possibly TRBD2 (6 bases). Germline loops: CDR1 LGHNA, CDR2 YSLEER. Trimming stripped 0 bases from V and 4 bases from J, with 17 bases between. The CDR3 is 17 residues long. The CDR3 coding sequence is TGCGCCAGCAGCCAAGATATTGGAGGGATGAAATCAGATACGCAGTATTTT. Protein sequence: CASSQDIGGMKSDTQYF.

The count of this clone is one. Relative to the germline gene, one junction end is altered; a read error may explain this. The gene calls are TRBV5-8 and TRBJ1-1; D is unresolved. The CDR3 is made up of 17 amino acids. Germline V gene data show CDR1 as SGHTS and CDR2 as YDEGEE. The CDR3 region has the DNA TGTGCCAGCAGCTTGGGCCCCTCGGTCCTCAGGAACTCTGAAGCTTTCTTT. Amino acid sequence: CASSLGPSVLRNSEAFF.

The rearrangement joins TRBV4-2 to TRBJ2-3; D gene unclear. V gave up 3 bases and J gave up 1 base, with 11 bases separating them. The CDR3 contains 15 residues. Germline values: CDR1 LGHNA, CDR2 YNFKEQ. DNA for the CDR3: TGTGCCAGCAGCCATCCGTCCGCGGGCACAGATACGCAGTATTTT. This encodes CASSHPSAGTDTQYF.

The gene calls are TRBV12-5 and TRBJ2-1, with 8 bases fitting TRBD2. CDR1 LGHNT and CDR2 FRNRAP come from the germline V gene. J lost 0 bases, V lost 7 bases, and 5 bases had no gene match. The CDR3 is 15 residues long. The CDR3 region has the DNA TGTGCTAGTGCTCCCGGGACTAGCTCCTACAATGAGCAGTTCTTC. It codes for CASAPGTSSYNEQFF.

The rearrangement joins TRBV5-4 to TRBJ2-1, with TRBD2 identical over 8 bases. Germline loops: CDR1 SGHNT, CDR2 YYREEE (reference sequence). J was trimmed by 9 bases and V by 4 bases; bases with no gene match: 9. This CDR3 is built from 14 residues. In DNA form, the CDR3 reads TGTGCCAGCAGCCTCTGGGAAGCGGGGGTTGAGCAGTTCTTC. Translated: CASSLWEAGVEQFF.

V is TRBV6-2 or TRBV6-3 and J is TRBJ1-5; weak D call: TRBD1 (5 bases). The CDR3 sequence is 15 residues long. V gave up 3 bases and J gave up 0 bases, with 9 bases separating them. Germline V gives CDR1 MNHEY, CDR2 SVGEGT. Here the CDR3 reads CASSYLTASNQPQHF. DNA for the CDR3: TGTGCCAGCAGTTATTTGACAGCTAGCAATCAGCCCCAGCATTTT.

The gene calls are TRBV12-3 or TRBV12-4 and TRBJ2-5; 7 bases align to TRBD1. Unmatched junction bases numbered 3, after V lost 6 bases and J lost 5 bases. The CDR3 is 12 amino acids. CDR3 sequence: CASRSTGETQYF. CDR3 nucleotides: TGTGCCAGCAGGTCGACAGGGGAGACCCAGTACTTC.

J is TRBJ1-4 and V is TRBV29-1; D might be TRBD1 (6 bases). V was clipped by 6 bases and J by 0 bases, with 11 bases between them. The CDR3 totals 14 residues. CDR1 is SQVTM, CDR2 ANQGSEA, per germline. Written as DNA, the CDR3 is TGCAGCGTCCGGGACACAGCAACTAATGAAAAACTGTTTTTT. This gives the protein CSVRDTATNEKLFF.

V and J are TRBV4-1 and TRBJ1-5; D may be TRBD1 (6 bases). With 5 bases removed from V and 0 bases from J, the gap between germline ends came to 11 bases. Germline lookup yields CDR1 MGHRA and CDR2 YSYEKL. There are 15 residues in the CDR3. CDR3 nucleotide sequence: TGCGCCAGCAGCGCTACAGGGAATAGCAATCAGCCCCAGCATTTT. This translates into CASSATGNSNQPQHF.

The sample holds one count of this clone. The chain couples TRBV5-1 to TRBJ1-1; TRBD1 might be the D (6 bases). V lost 4 bases to trimming and J lost 4 bases, with 14 bases between them. Germline-derived CDR1 and CDR2 are SGHRS and YFSETQ. The CDR3 covers 14 residues. CDR3 bases: TGCGCCAGCAGCAATCAGGGGAGCAGCACTGAAGCTTTCTTT. Its translation: CASSNQGSSTEAFF.

The table lists this clone with a few counts. In nucleotides, the CDR3 is TGTGCCAGCAGCCCAAAAGAGTCGGGTACGGGCACAGATACGCAGTATTTT. This codes for CASSPKESGTGTDTQYF. The chain links TRBV3-1 (or the pseudogene TRBV3-2) to TRBJ2-3; D ambiguous. Germline V gene lookup returns CDR1 LGHDT and CDR2 YNNKEL (reference sequence). This CDR3 has 17 amino acids. V lost 4 bases, J lost 1 base, and 18 bases lay in between.

The chain carries TRBV28 and TRBJ1-6, with TRBD1 identical over 7 bases. V lost 8 bases to trimming and J lost 2 bases; unmatched junction nucleotides: 6. This CDR3 has 15 amino acids. CDR1 is MDHEN and CDR2 is SYDVKM in the germline V gene. The CDR3 DNA sequence: TGTGCCAGCTTGGCCGGGACAGCCTATAATTCACCCCTCCACTTT. Translation: CASLAGTAYNSPLHF. Full variable domain (outside the CDR3, taken from reference TRBV28 and TRBJ1-6): DVKVTQSSRYLVKRTGEKVFLECVQDMDHENMFWYRQDPGLGLRLIYFSYDVKMKEKGDIPEGYSVSREKKERFSLILESASTNQTSMYLCASLAGTAYNSPLHFGNGTRLTVT.

The chain joins TRBV2 to TRBJ2-7; 8 bases are shared with TRBD1. The CDR3 length is 15 residues. CDR1 is SNHLY, CDR2 FYNNEI, per germline. The trim removed 6 bases at V and 0 bases at J, leaving 7 bases unmatched. The CDR3 region has the DNA TGTGCCAGCAGGGAGGGACAGGTCTCCTCCTACGAGCAGTACTTC. Protein: CASREGQVSSYEQYF. The complete variable domain, with remaining parts taken from reference TRBV2 and TRBJ2-7, reads EPEVTQTPSHQVTQMGQEVILRCVPISNHLYFYWYRQILGQKVEFLVSFYNNEISEKSEIFDDQFSVERPDGSNFTLKIRSTKLEDSAMYFCASREGQVSSYEQYFGPGTRLTVT.

V usage is TRBV6-1 and J usage is TRBJ2-1; the match to TRBD2 covers 8 bases. Germline-derived CDR1 and CDR2 are MNHNS and SASEGT. The trim removed 4 bases at V and 9 bases at J, leaving 14 bases unmatched. The CDR3 spans 16 residues. The CDR3: CASSAYPGLVTSEQFF. In DNA form, the CDR3 reads TGTGCCAGCAGTGCCTACCCGGGACTAGTAACAAGTGAGCAGTTCTTC.

V and J are TRBV9 and TRBJ2-7, with 8 positions matching TRBD2. This CDR3 is built from 15 residues. V gave up 0 bases and J gave up 4 bases; unmatched junction bases: 6. Germline V CDR1 and CDR2: SGDLS, YYNGEE. CDR3 protein: CASSVAPGGRYEQYF. CDR3 nucleotides: TGTGCCAGCAGCGTAGCTCCGGGAGGGCGGTACGAGCAGTACTTC.

This clone appeared a single time. The chain uses TRBV6-5 and TRBJ1-1; D perhaps matches TRBD1 (6 bases). The CDR3 is 15 amino acids. CDR1 MNHEY and CDR2 SVGAGI come from the germline V gene. Trimming took 6 bases from V and 4 from J, leaving 18 bases between them. The CDR3 bases are TGTGCCAGCAGCCCGAAACAGGGTCGGAGCACTGAAGCTTTCTTT. Encoded protein: CASSPKQGRSTEAFF.

V and J are TRBV9 and TRBJ2-1, with 10 nucleotides matching TRBD2. J lost 4 bases, V lost 3 bases, and 4 bases had no gene match. This CDR3 has 15 amino acids. Per germline, CDR1 SGDLS and CDR2 YYNGEE. This chain's CDR3 is CASSASGGGYNEQFF. The CDR3 DNA is TGTGCCAGCAGCGCGAGCGGGGGGGGTTACAATGAGCAGTTCTTC.

This chain uses TRBV2 with TRBJ2-5; 7 bases are a match to TRBD1. This CDR3 spans 15 amino acids. Germline V gene data show CDR1 as SNHLY and CDR2 as FYNNEI. After removal of 4 bases from V and 0 bases from J, the junction contained 5 bases not matched to a gene. CDR3 DNA: TGTGCCAGCAGTGTCGACAGGGAGTACCAAGAGACCCAGTACTTC. Protein product: CASSVDREYQETQYF.

This clone has just one count. The CDR3 coding sequence is TGCGCCAGCAGCCAAGAGCGGTTTGGTTCCTATGGCTACACCTTC. This encodes CASSQERFGSYGYTF. V usage is TRBV4-1 and J usage is TRBJ1-2; no firm D call. CDR1 is MGHRA, CDR2 YSYEKL, per germline. Trimming took off 0 bases at V and 4 bases at J, with 12 bases between the two ends. The CDR3 runs to 15 residues.

The gene calls are TRBV7-9 and TRBJ2-1; 9 nucleotides line up with TRBD2. Germline CDR1 is SEHNR and CDR2 is FQNEAQ (reference sequence). The CDR3 is 15 amino acids. V trimming: 3 bases; J trimming: 5 bases; junction bases outside the gene matches: 5. CDR3 region: CASSLGASGNNEQFF. CDR3 DNA: TGTGCCAGCAGCTTGGGGGCTAGCGGGAACAATGAGCAGTTCTTC.

The V and J genes are TRBV6-2 or TRBV6-3 and TRBJ1-5; TRBD1 is a possible D gene (5 bases). The V gene's germline CDR1 is MNHEY and CDR2 SVGEGT. The CDR3 extends over 18 amino acids. Trimming left V 0 bases short and J 4 bases short, with 19 bases between. CDR3 nucleotide sequence: TGTGCCAGCAGTTACTCTTCGACAGAGGTCGCCCCTAATCAGCCCCAGCATTTT. Amino acid sequence: CASSYSSTEVAPNQPQHF.

This clone was observed once. The V and J genes are TRBV9 and TRBJ1-2, with TRBD1 as a possible D gene (6 bases). This CDR3 contains 13 residues. Deletions cut 9 bases from V and 10 bases from J, with 22 bases between. Germline values: CDR1 SGDLS, CDR2 YYNGEE. CDR3 in amino acids: CATSARDIGPYTF. The CDR3 coding sequence is TGTGCCACCTCCGCCCGGGACATTGGTCCCTACACCTTC.

The chain carries TRBV30 and TRBJ2-7; 7 nucleotides line up with TRBD2. V was clipped by 5 bases and J by 2 bases; unmatched bases: 27. Germline V lookup: CDR1 GTSNPN, CDR2 SVGIG (reference sequence). There are 20 residues in the CDR3. CDR3 nucleotide sequence: TGTGCCTGGTCCGGAGGGCAGGGAGGGTTTTGGGGGAACCTCGCCTACGAGCAGTACTTC. Protein product: CAWSGGQGGFWGNLAYEQYF.

This clone was counted a single time. This chain uses TRBV4-1 with TRBJ1-4; 9 bases are shared with TRBD1. Germline V gene lookup returns CDR1 MGHRA and CDR2 YSYEKL. The length of the CDR3 is 17 residues. The V and J ends lost 1 base and 7 bases, in that order; junction bases with no gene match: 10. The CDR3 DNA sequence: TGCGCCAGCAGCCAAGTGGGACAGGGAATCCAGTCTGAAAAACTGTTTTTT. Amino acid sequence: CASSQVGQGIQSEKLFF.